These 20 T cell receptor beta chains share one sample of origin, sequenced in a study of T cell changes during pregnancy in multiple sclerosis. Profiling relied on immunoSEQ multiplex PCR, and the TCRdb table lists in-frame clones only, not all of them. The sample lists around 70,000 clones; around 90% were seen once. The sample in question was peripheral blood, obtained after pregnancy. All receptors come from a female donor in good health, enrolled as a control in a pregnancy study.

This clone appeared a few times. The V and J genes are TRBV28 and TRBJ1-5; D possibly corresponds to TRBD1 (6 bases). The CDR3 has 14 residues. The germline V gene has CDR1 MDHEN and CDR2 SYDVKM. Deletions cut 4 bases from V and 7 bases from J, with 14 bases between. The DNA for the CDR3 is TGTGCCAGCAGTTCCCAACAGGGTTTCCAGCCCCAGCATTTT. As protein: CASSSQQGFQPQHF. The complete variable domain, with remaining parts taken from reference TRBV28 and TRBJ1-5, reads DVKVTQSSRYLVKRTGEKVFLECVQDMDHENMFWYRQDPGLGLRLIYFSYDVKMKEKGDIPEGYSVSREKKERFSLILESASTNQTSMYLCASSSQQGFQPQHFGDGTRLSIL.

V and J are TRBV13 and TRBJ2-2; weak D call: TRBD1 (8 bases). Germline lookup yields CDR1 PRHDT and CDR2 FYEKMQ (reference sequence). V was cut by 5 bases and J by 4 bases, with 26 bases left in between. This CDR3 is 19 amino acids long. DNA for the CDR3: TGTGCCAGCAGCGACACACAGGGGGGGGTAGGTCGCGGCACCGGGGAGCTGTTTTTT. Its translation: CASSDTQGGVGRGTGELFF.

CDR3 in amino acids: CASSLSAGSYEQYF. Here the CDR3 DNA reads TGCGCCAGCAGCTTGTCGGCAGGCTCCTACGAGCAGTACTTC. The J gene is TRBJ2-7, the V gene TRBV5-1; D call uncertain. The CDR3 runs to 14 residues. V lost 1 base, J lost 0 bases, and 8 bases lay in between. In germline, CDR1 is SGHRS, CDR2 YFSETQ.

The chain combines TRBV7-7 with TRBJ1-4, with 7 bases aligning to TRBD1. This CDR3 is built from 19 residues. Germline CDR1 and CDR2: SSHAT and FNYEAQ (reference sequence). J lost 3 bases, V lost 2 bases, and 15 bases had no gene match. CDR3 loop: CASSLTHKGAVLSNEKLFF. In DNA form, the CDR3 reads TGTGCCAGCAGCTTAACCCACAAGGGGGCTGTTTTGTCTAATGAAAAACTGTTTTTT.

The chain employs TRBV28 and TRBJ2-7, with TRBD1 matching over 10 bases. V was clipped by 5 bases and J by 7 bases; unmatched bases: 11. The CDR3 covers 15 residues. CDR1 is MDHEN and CDR2 is SYDVKM in the germline V gene. The CDR3 bases are TGTGCCAGCAGTCCAATTGGACAGGGGGATACGGAGCAGTACTTC. Its protein is CASSPIGQGDTEQYF.

This sequence joins TRBV28 and TRBJ2-7; 12 positions match TRBD2. The ends lost 4 bases at V and 12 bases at J; junction bases unmatched: 7. The CDR3 runs to 13 residues. Germline V gene data show CDR1 as MDHEN and CDR2 as SYDVKM. CDR3 protein: CASSSSGGGSGYF. The CDR3 nucleotides read TGTGCCAGCAGTTCTAGCGGGGGGGGATCCGGGTACTTC.

The V and J genes are TRBV4-3 and TRBJ2-7; 9 bases match TRBD2. Trimming removed 1 base from V and 0 bases from J; junction bases left unmatched: 1. The length of the CDR3 is 15 residues. The germline V gene has CDR1 LGHNA and CDR2 YSLEER. CDR3 bases: TGCGCCAGCAGCCAAGTAGCGGGAGTCTCCTACGAGCAGTACTTC. Translated, it gives CASSQVAGVSYEQYF.

This chain connects TRBV5-4 to TRBJ2-7; 8 nucleotides agree with TRBD1. Germline assignment: CDR1 SGHNT and CDR2 YYREEE (reference sequence). V trimming: 0 bases; J trimming: 2 bases; junction bases outside the gene matches: 1. CDR3 length: 14 amino acids. CDR3 DNA: TGTGCCAGCAGCTTGGACAGGGGGGCCTACGAGCAGTACTTC. Protein product: CASSLDRGAYEQYF.

This clone turned up a few times. This rearrangement joins TRBV28 to TRBJ2-7; 12 bases are shared with TRBD2. The CDR3 loop spans 24 amino acids. V was pared by 5 bases and J by 4 bases, with 33 bases of the junction left unmatched. Germline-derived CDR1 and CDR2 are MDHEN and SYDVKM. This CDR3 reads CASSPMRRGRHGLAGNPKPYEQYF. For the CDR3, the DNA is TGTGCCAGCAGTCCAATGCGCAGGGGGCGACATGGACTAGCGGGAAATCCCAAACCTTACGAGCAGTACTTC.

The rearrangement joins TRBV6-5 to TRBJ2-3, with D tentatively TRBD2 (6 bases). This CDR3 spans 14 amino acids. Germline V gene lookup returns CDR1 MNHEY and CDR2 SVGAGI. The ends were cut back, 5 bases at V and 7 bases at J, with 16 bases in the middle. The CDR3 sequence: CASSPSGSGYTQYF. CDR3 in DNA: TGTGCCAGCAGTCCCTCCGGGAGTGGATATACGCAGTATTTT.

In its sample, this clone was seen once. V and J are TRBV7-2 and TRBJ1-2; a weak D match, TRBD1 (5 bases). V was cut by 1 base and J by 8 bases, with 11 bases left in between. From germline, CDR1 is SGHTA and CDR2 FQGNSA. The CDR3 sequence is 13 residues long. CDR3 nucleotide sequence: TGTGCCAGCAGCTTAGATTCCGGGGGGGGCTACACCTTC. This sequence encodes CASSLDSGGGYTF.

This clone was detected once. This chain connects TRBV4-2 to TRBJ2-1, with a weak D call TRBD2 (6 bases). From germline, CDR1 is LGHNA and CDR2 YNFKEQ. Trimming took 0 bases from V and 8 from J, leaving 20 bases between them. The length of the CDR3 is 17 residues. Here the CDR3 DNA reads TGTGCCAGCAGCCAAGACGGGGCGGGAAGGGGCAGCGATGAGCAGTTCTTC. Translation gives CASSQDGAGRGSDEQFF.

The gene calls are TRBV19 and TRBJ1-2; 8 bases fit TRBD1. CDR1 is LNHDA and CDR2 is SQIVND in the germline V gene (reference sequence). This CDR3 region has 15 residues. After removal of 0 bases from V and 6 bases from J, the junction contained 6 bases not matched to a gene. The CDR3 loop reads CASSIDHRTGNGYTF. DNA of the CDR3: TGTGCCAGTAGTATAGATCATCGGACAGGGAATGGCTACACCTTC.

A single count supports this clone. The J gene is TRBJ2-7, the V gene TRBV28, with D tentatively TRBD2 (5 bases). Germline lookup yields CDR1 MDHEN and CDR2 SYDVKM. V lost 5 bases, J lost 0 bases, and 17 bases lay in between. The CDR3 has 16 residues. CDR3 amino acids: CASSTPGIRSSYEQYF. The CDR3 DNA sequence: TGTGCCAGCAGTACCCCGGGGATCCGAAGCTCCTACGAGCAGTACTTC.

This rearrangement joins TRBV7-9 to TRBJ1-5; D is possibly TRBD1 (5 bases). The V gene's germline CDR1 is SEHNR and CDR2 FQNEAQ (reference sequence). The V and J ends lost 5 bases and 5 bases respectively, with 13 bases between them. The CDR3 loop spans 14 amino acids. The chain's CDR3 is CASSPTAGDQPQHF. CDR3 nucleotides: TGTGCCAGCAGCCCGACGGCGGGGGATCAGCCCCAGCATTTT. Full variable domain (rest looked up from reference TRBV7-9 and TRBJ1-5): DTGVSQNPRHKITKRGQNVTFRCDPISEHNRLYWYRQTLGQGPEFLTYFQNEAQLEKSRLLSDRFSAERPKGSFSTLEIQRTEQGDSAMYLCASSPTAGDQPQHFGDGTRLSIL.

The V call is TRBV5-1, the J call TRBJ2-1; 7 bases are shared with TRBD2. Germline V gives CDR1 SGHRS, CDR2 YFSETQ. The CDR3 runs 15 residues. The J segment lost 0 bases and the V segment lost 4 bases, leaving 4 bases of the junction unmatched. The CDR3 here is CASSGDYSSYNEQFF. The CDR3 bases are TGCGCCAGCAGCGGGGACTACTCCTCCTACAATGAGCAGTTCTTC.

CDR3 residues: CASSLAGRVYEQFF. CDR3 nucleotide sequence: TGCGCCAGCAGCTTGGCGGGCAGGGTCTATGAGCAGTTCTTC. The rearrangement links TRBV5-1 to TRBJ2-1; maybe TRBD1 (5 bases). The V gene's germline CDR1 is SGHRS and CDR2 YFSETQ. The CDR3 is 14 amino acids. The V end lost 0 bases, the J end lost 8 bases, and 12 bases lay between the germline ends.

In its sample, this clone ranks as medium-sized. This rearrangement joins TRBV6-4 to TRBJ2-2; weak D call: TRBD2 (6 bases). The germline V and J ends were trimmed by 2 bases and 6 bases, with 7 bases remaining between them. This CDR3 is 13 amino acids long. Germline CDR1 is MRHNA and CDR2 is SNTAGT. CDR3 in amino acids: CASSDRLAGELFF. In DNA, the CDR3 is TGTGCCAGCAGTGACCGACTAGCCGGGGAGCTGTTTTTT.

This chain uses TRBV5-8 with TRBJ1-1; D is unresolved. This CDR3 spans 15 amino acids. Germline CDR1 and CDR2: SGHTS and YDEGEE. V lost 0 bases and J lost 1, with 10 bases in between. The DNA for the CDR3 is TGTGCCAGCAGCTTGGTCGGGAACTCGAACACTGAAGCTTTCTTT. Translated, it gives CASSLVGNSNTEAFF.

The chain recombines TRBV28 with TRBJ1-6; D is possibly TRBD1 (6 bases). CDR3 length: 14 amino acids. The V and J ends lost 2 bases and 9 bases respectively, with 11 bases between them. CDR1 MDHEN and CDR2 SYDVKM come from the germline V gene. The CDR3 loop reads CASSLPGAGSPLHF. As DNA, the CDR3 is TGTGCCAGCAGTTTACCAGGGGCTGGTTCACCCCTCCACTTT.